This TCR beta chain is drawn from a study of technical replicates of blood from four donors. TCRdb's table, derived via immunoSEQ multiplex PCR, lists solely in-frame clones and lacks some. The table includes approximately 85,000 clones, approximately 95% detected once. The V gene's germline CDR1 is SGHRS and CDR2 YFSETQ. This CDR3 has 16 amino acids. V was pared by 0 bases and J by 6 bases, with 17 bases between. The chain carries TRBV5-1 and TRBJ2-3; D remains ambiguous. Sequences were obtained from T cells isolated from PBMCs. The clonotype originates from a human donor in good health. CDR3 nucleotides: TGCGCCAGCAGCTTGGCCGTGGCGGATGCCGCCGATACGCAGTATTTT. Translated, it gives CASSLAVADAADTQYF.